The source of this TCR beta chain is a study of T cell repertoires in cytomegalovirus infection. The overall study: It can be stated that public TCR beta signatures indicated CMV infection as well as a matching HLA type.

General study points: Carriers of CMV and the relevant HLA type were discriminated by public TCR beta frequency. In two of eight donors, the top clonotype was HLA-C-restricted CMV-specific.

This clonotype was detected only a few times. Its antigen is currently unknown. MiXCR was run by TCRdb on the reads, yielding one entry per CDR3 protein. The data show approximately 180,000 distinct CDR3 sequences, about 17% seen once. The CDR3 is made up of 15 amino acids. Germline assignment: CDR1 SGHVS and CDR2 FQNEAQ. V lost 5 bases, J lost 3 bases, and 8 bases stayed unmatched. The clonotype originates from a human donor in good health (CMV status not recorded). Some clones in this sample may be carry-over from other donors' samples. Input material: CD8+ T cells from PBMCs. V and J are TRBV7-8 and TRBJ1-1; TRBD1 agrees at 8 bases. The CDR3 coding sequence is TGTGCCAGCAGCCCAAGGACAGGGTGGGACACTGAAGCTTTCTTT. It yields the protein CASSPRTGWDTEAFF.